Listed below are T cell receptor beta chains from one sample, sequenced in a study of CD8 T cells in ankylosing spondylitis. MiXCR, applied by TCRdb to the 5' RACE reads, yields one record per CDR3 protein. The table records about 210,000 distinct CDR3 sequences, approximately 8% of them present only once. Sequencing was done on a sample of blood, either unsorted or a sorted T cell fraction (not recorded which). These receptors came from a female donor with ankylosing spondylitis or in good health (not recorded which). Each CDR3 is given with its conserved first and last residue. The D gene is left open where the match is weak. The size entry is marked missing in some rows and otherwise reads once, few, many or a size class.

v_call	j_call	d_call	clone_size	cdr3_nt	cdr3_aa
TRBV11-2	TRBJ2-1	NA	many	TGTGCCAGCAGCCCGGAATGGAACAATGAGCAGTTCTTC	CASSPEWNNEQFF
TRBV29-1	TRBJ2-1	TRBD1	many	TGCAGCGTTCGCCGGGACAGGGGGGGGAATGAGCAGTTCTTC	CSVRRDRGGNEQFF
TRBV9	TRBJ1-5	TRBD1	many	TGTGCCAGCAGCGCAAGGGAGGGGGGACAGGGGGCTGTTCAGCCCCAGCATTTT	CASSAREGGQGAVQPQHF
TRBV18	TRBJ1-2	TRBD1	many	TGTGCCAGCTCACCACAGTTACCCGGGACAGGGAGCCCACTGGACTATGGCTACACCTTC	CASSPQLPGTGSPLDYGYTF
TRBV6-2/TRBV6-3	TRBJ1-3	NA	many	TGTGCCAGCAGTCAACGCGACTCTAGGGCCATCGGAAACACCATATATTTT	CASSQRDSRAIGNTIYF
TRBV19	TRBJ1-2	NA	many	TGTGCCAGTAGTATAAACCGCGAACCACGCTATGGCTACACCTTC	CASSINREPRYGYTF
TRBV2	TRBJ1-6	TRBD1	many	TGTGCCAGCAGTTCGGGACAGGCGGAGAGCTCCTATAATTCACCCCTCCACTTT	CASSSGQAESSYNSPLHF
TRBV5-1	TRBJ1-2	NA	many	TGCGCCAGCAGCTTGGTAGCCGACAGCTCCTATGGCTACACCTTC	CASSLVADSSYGYTF
TRBV12-3/TRBV12-4	TRBJ2-1	TRBD2	many	TGTGCCAGCAGTGCCGGGACTAGCGGGAGTTTCTTTTCCTACAATGAGCAGTTCTTC	CASSAGTSGSFFSYNEQFF
TRBV21-1	TRBJ2-7	NA	many	TGTGCCAGCAGCAAAGCTGACGGTAAGGGACACTACGAGCAGTACTTC	CASSKADGKGHYEQYF
TRBV7-9	TRBJ2-5	NA	many	TGTGCCAGCAGCCTTTCGACGGTCGGAGAGACCCAGTACTTC	CASSLSTVGETQYF
TRBV7-2	TRBJ2-3	TRBD2	NA	TGTGCCAGCAGCGGATCTAGCGGGACCCGCACAGATACGCAGTATTTT	CASSGSSGTRTDTQYF
TRBV20-1	TRBJ1-1	TRBD1	many	TGCAGTGCTCCTCCGGGACAGGGAGCCACTGAAGCTTTCTTT	CSAPPGQGATEAFF
TRBV12-3/TRBV12-4	TRBJ1-5	NA	many	TGTGCCAGCAGTTTGGGGGACAATCAGCCCCAGCATTTT	CASSLGDNQPQHF
TRBV6-5	TRBJ2-5	TRBD2	many	TGTGCCAGCAGTTACAGCGGGACGGTGCTAGAGACCCAGTACTTC	CASSYSGTVLETQYF
TRBV4-3	TRBJ2-7	NA	many	TGCGCCAGCAGCCAAGATAGGGGGATCGGGCAGTACTTC	CASSQDRGIGQYF
TRBV6-2/TRBV6-3	TRBJ2-3	NA	many	TGTGCCAGCGTATGCGATACGCAGTATTTT	CASVCDTQYF
TRBV7-6	TRBJ1-1	NA	many	TGTGCCAGCACCCCCCTCGGGCAGAACACTGAAGCTTTCTTT	CASTPLGQNTEAFF
TRBV19	TRBJ2-1	NA	many	TGTGCCAGTAGTGCCGCCATTTACAATGAGCAGTTCTTC	CASSAAIYNEQFF
TRBV11-2	TRBJ2-7	TRBD2	few	TGTGCCAGCAGCGCCTTTTCCGGGACTAGCGTACAATCCTACGAGCAGTACTTC	CASSAFSGTSVQSYEQYF
TRBV5-1	TRBJ2-3	NA	many	TGCGCCAGCAGCTTGGTTGCGACCAGTGCTAGCACAGATACGCAGTATTTT	CASSLVATSASTDTQYF
TRBV20-1	TRBJ2-7	TRBD2	many	TGCAGTGCTAGAGATCCGAATAGCGGGAGACAGATTTCGGGCGAGCAGTACTTC	CSARDPNSGRQISGEQYF
TRBV10-1	TRBJ2-1	TRBD2	NA	TGCGCCAGCAGTGGGTTAGCGGGAGGCCCTAGCTCCTACAATGAGCAGTTCTTC	CASSGLAGGPSSYNEQFF
TRBV14	TRBJ2-1	NA	many	TGTGCCAGCAGCCAAAGTGGGGGCCTCCGCGTGATCTTC	CASSQSGGLRVIF
TRBV7-9	TRBJ2-5	NA	many	TGTGCCAGCAGTACCTCCTCCGGAGGCCAAGAGACCCAGTACTTC	CASSTSSGGQETQYF
TRBV9	TRBJ2-3	NA	many	TGTGCCAGCAGCGGGGAAGGTACGCAGTATTTT	CASSGEGTQYF
TRBV20-1	TRBJ1-6	NA	few	TGCAGTGCTAGGGGCGATGCCGGACCTGGAGGCTATTCACCCCTCCACTTT	CSARGDAGPGGYSPLHF
TRBV20-1	TRBJ1-2	NA	many	TGCAGTGCCCCGGGGGGTTCCCCATATGGCTACACCTTC	CSAPGGSPYGYTF